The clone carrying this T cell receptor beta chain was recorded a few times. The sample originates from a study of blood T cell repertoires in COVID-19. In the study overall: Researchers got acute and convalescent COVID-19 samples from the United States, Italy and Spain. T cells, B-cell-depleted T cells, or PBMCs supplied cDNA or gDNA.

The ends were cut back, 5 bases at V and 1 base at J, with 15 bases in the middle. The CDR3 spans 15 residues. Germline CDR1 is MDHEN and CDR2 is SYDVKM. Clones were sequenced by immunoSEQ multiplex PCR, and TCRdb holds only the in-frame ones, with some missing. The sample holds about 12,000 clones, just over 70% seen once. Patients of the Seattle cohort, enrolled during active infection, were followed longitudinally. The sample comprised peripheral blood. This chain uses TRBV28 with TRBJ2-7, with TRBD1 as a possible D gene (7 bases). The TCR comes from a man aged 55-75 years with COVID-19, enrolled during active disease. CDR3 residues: CASSPGGSGSYEQYV. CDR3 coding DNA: TGTGCCAGCAGTCCAGGGGGAAGCGGGTCCTACGAGCAGTACGTC.